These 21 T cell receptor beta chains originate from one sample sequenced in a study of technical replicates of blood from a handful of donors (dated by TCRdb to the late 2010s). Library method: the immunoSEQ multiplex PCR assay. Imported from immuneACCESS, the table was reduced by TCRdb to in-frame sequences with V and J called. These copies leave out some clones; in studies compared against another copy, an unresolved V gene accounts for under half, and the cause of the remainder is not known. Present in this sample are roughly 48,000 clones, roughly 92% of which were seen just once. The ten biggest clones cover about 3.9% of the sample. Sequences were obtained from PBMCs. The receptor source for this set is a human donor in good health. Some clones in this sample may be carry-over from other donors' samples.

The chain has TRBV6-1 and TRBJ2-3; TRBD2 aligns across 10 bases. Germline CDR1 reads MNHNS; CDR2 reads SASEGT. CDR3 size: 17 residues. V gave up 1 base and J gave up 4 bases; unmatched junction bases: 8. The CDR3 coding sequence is TGTGCCAGCAGTGAAGAGATAGCGGGAGGATCCTCAGATACGCAGTATTTT. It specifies CASSEEIAGGSSDTQYF.

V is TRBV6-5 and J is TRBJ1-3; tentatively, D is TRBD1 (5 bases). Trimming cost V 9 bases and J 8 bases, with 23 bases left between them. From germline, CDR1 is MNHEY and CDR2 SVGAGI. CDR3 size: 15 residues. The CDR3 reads CASHVARGHEDTIYF. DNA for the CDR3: TGTGCCAGTCACGTAGCGCGGGGCCACGAGGACACCATATATTTT.

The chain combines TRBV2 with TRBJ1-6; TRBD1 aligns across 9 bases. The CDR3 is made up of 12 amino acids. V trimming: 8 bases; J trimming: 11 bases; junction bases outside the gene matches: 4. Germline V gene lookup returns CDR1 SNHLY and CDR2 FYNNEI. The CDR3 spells CASGTGSAPLHF. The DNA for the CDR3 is TGTGCCAGCGGGACAGGGTCAGCACCCCTCCACTTT.

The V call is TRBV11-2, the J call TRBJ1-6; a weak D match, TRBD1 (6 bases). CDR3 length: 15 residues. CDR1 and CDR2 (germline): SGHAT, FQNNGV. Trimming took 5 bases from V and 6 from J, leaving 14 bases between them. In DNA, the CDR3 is TGTGCCAGCAGCCGGCAGGGACAAAGTAATTCACCCCTCCACTTT. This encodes CASSRQGQSNSPLHF. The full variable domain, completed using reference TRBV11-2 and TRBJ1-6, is EAGVAQSPRYKIIEKRQSVAFWCNPISGHATLYWYQQILGQGPKLLIQFQNNGVVDDSQLPKDRFSAERLKGVDSTLKIQPAKLEDSAVYLCASSRQGQSNSPLHFGNGTRLTVT.

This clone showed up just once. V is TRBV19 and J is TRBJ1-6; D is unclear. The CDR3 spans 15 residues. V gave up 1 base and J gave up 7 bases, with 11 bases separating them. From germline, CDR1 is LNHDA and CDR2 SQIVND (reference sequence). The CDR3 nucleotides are TGTGCCAGTAGTATAGGTTCCCTTGAGAATTCACCCCTCCACTTT. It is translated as CASSIGSLENSPLHF.

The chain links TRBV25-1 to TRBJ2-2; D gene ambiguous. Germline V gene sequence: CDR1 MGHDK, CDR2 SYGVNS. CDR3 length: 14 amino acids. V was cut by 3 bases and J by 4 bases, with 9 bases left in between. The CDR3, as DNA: TGTGCCAGCAGTGACCCCCATTCCACCGGGGAGCTGTTTTTT. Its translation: CASSDPHSTGELFF.

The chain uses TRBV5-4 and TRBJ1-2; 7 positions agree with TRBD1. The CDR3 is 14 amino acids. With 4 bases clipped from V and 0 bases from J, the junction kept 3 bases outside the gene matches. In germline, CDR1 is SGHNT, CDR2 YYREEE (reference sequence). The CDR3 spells CASSPGQANYGYTF. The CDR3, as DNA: TGTGCCAGCAGCCCTGGACAGGCTAACTATGGCTACACCTTC.

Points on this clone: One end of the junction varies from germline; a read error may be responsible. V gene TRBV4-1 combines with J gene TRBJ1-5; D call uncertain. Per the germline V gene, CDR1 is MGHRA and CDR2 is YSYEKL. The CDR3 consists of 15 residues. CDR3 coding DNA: TGCGCCAGCAGGCTGATGCCTTATAGCGATCAGCCCCAGCATTTT. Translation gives CASRLMPYSDQPQHF.

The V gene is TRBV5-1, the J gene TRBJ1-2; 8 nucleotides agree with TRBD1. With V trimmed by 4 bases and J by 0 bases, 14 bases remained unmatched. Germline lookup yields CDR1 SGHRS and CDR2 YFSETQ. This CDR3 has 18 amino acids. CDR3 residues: CASSPSGTGYYANYGYTF. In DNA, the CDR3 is TGCGCCAGCAGCCCATCCGGGACAGGTTACTACGCTAACTATGGCTACACCTTC.

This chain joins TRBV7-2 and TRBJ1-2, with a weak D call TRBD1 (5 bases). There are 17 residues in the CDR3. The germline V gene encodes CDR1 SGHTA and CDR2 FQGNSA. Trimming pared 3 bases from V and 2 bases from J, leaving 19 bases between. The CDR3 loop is CASSFYQIGDSNYGYTF. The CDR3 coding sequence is TGTGCCAGCAGCTTTTATCAAATAGGTGACAGCAACTATGGCTACACCTTC.

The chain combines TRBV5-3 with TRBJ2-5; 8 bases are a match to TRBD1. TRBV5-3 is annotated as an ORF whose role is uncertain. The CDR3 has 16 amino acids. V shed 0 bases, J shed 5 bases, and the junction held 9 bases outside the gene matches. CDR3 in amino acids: CARSLVGRGRSETQYF. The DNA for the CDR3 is TGTGCCAGAAGCTTGGTAGGCAGGGGGCGCTCTGAGACCCAGTACTTC.

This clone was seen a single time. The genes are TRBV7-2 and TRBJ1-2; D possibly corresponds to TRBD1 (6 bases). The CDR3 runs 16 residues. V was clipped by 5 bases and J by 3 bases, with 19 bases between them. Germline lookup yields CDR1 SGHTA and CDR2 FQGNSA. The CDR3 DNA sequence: TGTGCCAGCAGCACGCAAGTCGTCGGGGGGCACTATGGCTACACCTTC. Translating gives CASSTQVVGGHYGYTF.

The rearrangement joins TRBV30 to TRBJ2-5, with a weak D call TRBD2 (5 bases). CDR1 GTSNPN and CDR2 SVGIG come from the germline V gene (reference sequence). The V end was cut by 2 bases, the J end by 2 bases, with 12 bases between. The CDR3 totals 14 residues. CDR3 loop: CAWSPIGGQETQYF. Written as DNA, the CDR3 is TGTGCCTGGAGTCCGATAGGAGGACAAGAGACCCAGTACTTC. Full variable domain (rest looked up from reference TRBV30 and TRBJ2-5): SQTIHQWPATLVQPVGSPLSLECTVEGTSNPNLYWYRQAAGRGLQLLFYSVGIGQISSEVPQNLSASRPQDRQFILSSKKLLLSDSGFYLCAWSPIGGQETQYFGPGTRLLVL.

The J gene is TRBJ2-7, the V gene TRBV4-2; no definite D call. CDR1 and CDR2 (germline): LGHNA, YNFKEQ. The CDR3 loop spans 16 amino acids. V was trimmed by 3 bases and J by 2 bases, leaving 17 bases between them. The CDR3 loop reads CASSHDLAEMAYEQYF. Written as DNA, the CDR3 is TGTGCCAGCAGCCATGACCTGGCGGAGATGGCCTACGAGCAGTACTTC.

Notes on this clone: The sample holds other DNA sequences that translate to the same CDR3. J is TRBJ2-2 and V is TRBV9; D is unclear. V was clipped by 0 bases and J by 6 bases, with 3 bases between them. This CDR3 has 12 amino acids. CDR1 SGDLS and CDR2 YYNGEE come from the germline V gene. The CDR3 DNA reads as TGTGCCAGCAGCGTAGCCGCCGGGGAGCTGTTTTTT. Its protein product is CASSVAAGELFF.

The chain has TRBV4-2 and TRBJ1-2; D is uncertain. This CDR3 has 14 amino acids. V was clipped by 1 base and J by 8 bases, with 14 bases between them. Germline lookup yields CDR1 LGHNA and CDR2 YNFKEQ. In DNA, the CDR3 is TGTGCCAGCAGCCAAGTCGTGAGCGGGCGAGGCTACACCTTC. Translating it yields CASSQVVSGRGYTF.

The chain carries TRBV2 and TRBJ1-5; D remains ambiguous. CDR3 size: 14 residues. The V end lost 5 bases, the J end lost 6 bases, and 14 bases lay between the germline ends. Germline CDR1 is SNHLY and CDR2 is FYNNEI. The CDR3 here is CASSPGPRGQPQHF. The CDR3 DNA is TGTGCCAGCAGTCCCGGTCCTAGAGGTCAGCCCCAGCATTTT. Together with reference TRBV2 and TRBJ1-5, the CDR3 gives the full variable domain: EPEVTQTPSHQVTQMGQEVILRCVPISNHLYFYWYRQILGQKVEFLVSFYNNEISEKSEIFDDQFSVERPDGSNFTLKIRSTKLEDSAMYFCASSPGPRGQPQHFGDGTRLSIL.

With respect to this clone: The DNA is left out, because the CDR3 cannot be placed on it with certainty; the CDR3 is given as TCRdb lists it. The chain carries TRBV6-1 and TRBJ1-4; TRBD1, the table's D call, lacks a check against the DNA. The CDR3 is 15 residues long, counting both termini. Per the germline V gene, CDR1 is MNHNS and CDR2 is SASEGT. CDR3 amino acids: CASSTSTGWGEKLFF.

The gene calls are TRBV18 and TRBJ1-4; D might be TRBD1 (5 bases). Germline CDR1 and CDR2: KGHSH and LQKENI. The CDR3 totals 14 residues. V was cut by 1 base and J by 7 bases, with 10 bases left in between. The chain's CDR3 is CASSPQGFPEKLFF. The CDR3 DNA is TGTGCCAGCTCACCACAGGGGTTTCCTGAAAAACTGTTTTTT.

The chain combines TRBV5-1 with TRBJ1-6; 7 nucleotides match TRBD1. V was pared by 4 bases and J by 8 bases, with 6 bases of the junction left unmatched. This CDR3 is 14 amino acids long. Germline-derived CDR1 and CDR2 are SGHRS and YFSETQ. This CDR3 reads CASSEGQKDSPLHF. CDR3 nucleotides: TGCGCCAGCAGCGAGGGACAGAAAGATTCACCCCTCCACTTT.

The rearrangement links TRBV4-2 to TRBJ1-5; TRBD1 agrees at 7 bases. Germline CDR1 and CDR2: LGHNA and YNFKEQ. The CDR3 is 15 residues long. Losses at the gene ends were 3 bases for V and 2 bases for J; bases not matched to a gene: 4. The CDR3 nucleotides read TGTGCCAGCAGCCAGAGTGGACAGGGCAATCAGCCCCAGCATTTT. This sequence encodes CASSQSGQGNQPQHF.